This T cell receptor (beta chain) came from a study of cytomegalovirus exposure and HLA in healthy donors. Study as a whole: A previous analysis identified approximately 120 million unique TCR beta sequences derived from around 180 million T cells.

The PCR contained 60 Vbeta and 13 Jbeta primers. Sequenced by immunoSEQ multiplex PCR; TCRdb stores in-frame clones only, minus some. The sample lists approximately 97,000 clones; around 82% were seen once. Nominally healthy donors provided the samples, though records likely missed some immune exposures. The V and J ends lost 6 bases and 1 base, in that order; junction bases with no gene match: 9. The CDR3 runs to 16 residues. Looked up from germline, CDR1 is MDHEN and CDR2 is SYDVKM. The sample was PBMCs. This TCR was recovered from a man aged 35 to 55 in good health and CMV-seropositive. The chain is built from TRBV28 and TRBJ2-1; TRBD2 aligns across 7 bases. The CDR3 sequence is CASRRGGGDSYNEQFF. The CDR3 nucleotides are TGTGCCAGCAGAAGGGGCGGGGGAGATTCCTACAATGAGCAGTTCTTC.